A selection of T cell receptor beta chains follows, all from one sample in a study of blood T cell repertoires in COVID-19. Repertoires were generated with immunoSEQ multiplex PCR, while TCRdb's copy carries only in-frame clones and drops some. The sample lists 70,000 to 80,000 clones; more than 85% were seen once. Material for sequencing was peripheral blood. These receptors were obtained from an older woman with active COVID-19. The CDR3 runs from the conserved cysteine through the conserved F or W. The D gene is left open where the match is weak. A row's size may be missing; if present it is once, few, many or a size class.

abundance,j_gene,v_gene,d_gene,CDR3aa,CDR3nt
once,TRBJ2-3,TRBV9,TRBD2,CASSPQGLAGPNTQYF,TGTGCCAGCAGCCCTCAAGGACTAGCGGGGCCTAATACGCAGTATTTT
.,TRBJ2-3,TRBV7-2,.,CASSHRQGADTQYF,TGTGCCAGCAGCCACAGGCAGGGCGCAGATACGCAGTATTTT
.,TRBJ1-1,TRBV7-9,.,CASSLLDNWNTEAFF,TGTGCCAGCAGCTTACTTGACAATTGGAACACTGAAGCTTTCTTT
once,TRBJ2-7,TRBV18,.,CASSPGRAGVYEQYF,TGTGCCAGCTCACCCGGCAGGGCCGGAGTTTACGAGCAGTACTTC
.,TRBJ2-2,TRBV11-3,TRBD1,CASSSQGDTGELFF,TGTGCCAGCAGCTCACAGGGGGACACCGGGGAGCTGTTTTTT
.,TRBJ2-7,TRBV30,.,CAWSSGLGGSYEQYF,TGTGCCTGGAGTAGCGGACTAGGGGGCTCCTACGAGCAGTACTTC
.,TRBJ1-2,TRBV28,.,CASTSGVYGYTF,TGTGCCAGCACCTCCGGAGTCTATGGCTACACCTTC
.,TRBJ2-3,TRBV5-1,TRBD2,CASSSGLAGTRDTQYF,TGCGCCAGCAGCTCGGGACTAGCGGGGACACGGGATACGCAGTATTTT
.,TRBJ1-4,TRBV4-1,.,CASSQVALNEKLFF,TGCGCCAGCAGCCAAGTAGCCCTCAATGAAAAACTGTTTTTT
.,TRBJ2-7,TRBV18,.,CASSPRGVAVMSSYEQYF,TGTGCCAGCTCACCAAGAGGCGTGGCGGTAATGAGCTCCTACGAGCAGTACTTC
.,TRBJ2-3,TRBV4-2,TRBD2,CASSQDPRLAGDTDTQYF,TGTGCCAGCAGCCAAGATCCCCGACTAGCGGGAGACACAGATACGCAGTATTTT
.,TRBJ2-3,TRBV27,TRBD2,CASSLVGLAGAVGTDTQYF,TGTGCCAGCAGTTTAGTCGGACTAGCGGGAGCAGTTGGTACAGATACGCAGTATTTT
.,TRBJ1-4,TRBV7-2,TRBD1,CASSLRQGLNEKLFF,TGTGCCAGCAGCCTACGACAGGGGCTGAATGAAAAACTGTTTTTT
.,TRBJ1-2,TRBV28,.,CASSLATVANYGYTF,TGTGCCAGCAGTTTAGCGACAGTCGCTAACTATGGCTACACCTTC
.,TRBJ2-1,TRBV11-1,TRBD2,CASTLAGDSGSREQFF,TGTGCCAGCACCCTCGCCGGTGATAGCGGGAGCCGTGAGCAGTTCTTC
.,TRBJ2-5,TRBV5-1,TRBD2,CASSLAGLAGELETQYF,TGCGCCAGCAGCTTGGCGGGACTAGCGGGAGAATTGGAGACCCAGTACTTC
few,TRBJ1-2,TRBV5-4,.,CASSPGGVGIYGYTF,TGTGCCAGCAGCCCAGGCGGGGTCGGCATCTATGGCTACACCTTC
.,TRBJ2-1,TRBV7-9,TRBD2,CASSLGPSGYNEQFF,TGTGCCAGCAGCCTTGGGCCTAGCGGCTACAATGAGCAGTTCTTC
.,TRBJ2-1,TRBV7-9,.,CASSSSRGEQFF,TGTGCCAGCAGCTCTTCTAGAGGTGAGCAGTTCTTC
.,TRBJ2-3,TRBV5-1,TRBD1,CASSPGQGAGLAPDTQYF,TGCGCCAGCAGCCCTGGACAGGGGGCAGGACTAGCTCCAGATACGCAGTATTTT
.,TRBJ1-2,TRBV18,.,CASSPEEDYGYTF,TGTGCCAGCTCACCCGAGGAGGACTATGGCTACACCTTC
.,TRBJ2-7,TRBV20-1,.,CSASFLRDNLLAEQYF,TGCAGTGCTAGTTTTCTGCGAGACAACCTGTTGGCCGAGCAGTACTTC